The 15 T cell receptor beta chains presented below share a single source sample, sequenced in a study of T cell responses to AZD1222 COVID-19 vaccine. This table comes from immunoSEQ multiplex PCR, and its TCRdb copy is limited to in-frame clones, with some not included. The sample holds over 100,000 clones, approximately 89% seen once. Sequences were derived from peripheral blood, sampled on day 0 of AZD1222 vaccination. Receptor source: an adult in good health.

A few counts support this clone. The chain is built from TRBV11-2 and TRBJ2-7, with D possibly being TRBD1 (6 bases). In germline, CDR1 is SGHAT, CDR2 FQNNGV. V lost 1 base and J 3 bases, leaving 10 bases between the germline ends. The CDR3 length is 14 residues. CDR3 loop: CASSLAGRGYEQYF. The CDR3 DNA follows: TGTGCCAGCAGCTTAGCAGGCAGGGGCTACGAGCAGTACTTC.

The V gene is TRBV9, the J gene TRBJ2-5, with D hard to call. Trimming stripped 0 bases from V and 4 bases from J, with 16 bases between. Germline CDR1 SGDLS, CDR2 YYNGEE. This CDR3 spans 16 amino acids. The CDR3 DNA reads TGTGCCAGCAGCGTAGGGGTCGACGTAGGACCAGAGACCCAGTACTTC. This gives the protein CASSVGVDVGPETQYF.

The V gene is TRBV7-2, the J gene TRBJ1-1; D not certain. V was clipped by 1 base and J by 0 bases, with 9 bases between them. Germline CDR1 and CDR2: SGHTA and FQGNSA. The CDR3 has 15 residues. CDR3: CASSLGPGLNTEAFF. In nucleotides, the CDR3 is TGTGCCAGCAGCTTAGGCCCGGGCTTGAACACTGAAGCTTTCTTT.

This clone appeared a few times. The rearrangement joins TRBV6-5 to TRBJ1-2, with D perhaps TRBD1 (5 bases). The V and J ends lost 5 bases and 8 bases respectively, with 15 bases between them. CDR3 length equals 13 residues. Germline CDR1 and CDR2: MNHEY and SVGAGI. The CDR3, as DNA: TGTGCCAGCAGTCCCTTCGGGGGGGGAGGCTACACCTTC. Protein: CASSPFGGGGYTF.

The chain links TRBV28 to TRBJ1-5; 7 nucleotides match TRBD1. V was pared by 6 bases and J by 0 bases, with 2 bases of the junction left unmatched. Germline values: CDR1 MDHEN, CDR2 SYDVKM. The CDR3 sequence is 14 residues long. The CDR3 sequence is CASRTGVSNQPQHF. The CDR3 DNA reads as TGTGCCAGCAGAACAGGGGTTAGCAATCAGCCCCAGCATTTT. Supplemented by reference TRBV28 and TRBJ1-5, the full variable domain reads DVKVTQSSRYLVKRTGEKVFLECVQDMDHENMFWYRQDPGLGLRLIYFSYDVKMKEKGDIPEGYSVSREKKERFSLILESASTNQTSMYLCASRTGVSNQPQHFGDGTRLSIL.

This chain joins TRBV5-4 and TRBJ2-5, with a weak D call TRBD2 (6 bases). Per the germline V gene, CDR1 is SGHNT and CDR2 is YYREEE (reference sequence). With 2 bases removed from V and 1 base from J, the gap between germline ends came to 12 bases. The length of the CDR3 is 15 residues. The CDR3 spells CASSLAGPSQETQYF. The DNA of the CDR3 is TGTGCCAGCAGCTTAGCGGGCCCCTCCCAAGAGACCCAGTACTTC.

The V and J genes are TRBV19 and TRBJ2-1, with 9 nucleotides matching TRBD2. With 9 bases clipped from V and 10 bases from J, the junction kept 13 bases outside the gene matches. Per germline, CDR1 LNHDA and CDR2 SQIVND (reference sequence). This CDR3 spans 14 amino acids. Here the CDR3 reads CASRSGGTAGEQFF. The CDR3 region has the DNA TGTGCCAGCAGAAGCGGGGGGACCGCCGGCGAGCAGTTCTTC.

The chain uses TRBV7-2 and TRBJ2-7; 9 nucleotides match TRBD2. The ends lost 3 bases at V and 5 bases at J; junction bases unmatched: 14. The CDR3 is made up of 17 amino acids. Germline V CDR1 and CDR2: SGHTA, FQGNSA. The CDR3 nucleotides read TGTGCCAGCAGCTTTGGGGGACTAGCCGGAGTAAGGGACGAGCAGTACTTC. Amino acid sequence: CASSFGGLAGVRDEQYF.

In DNA, the CDR3 is TGTGCCACCCAAGACGTGTTAGGGACTAGCGAGTACAATGAGCAGTTCTTC. The encoded protein is CATQDVLGTSEYNEQFF. The chain is built from TRBV2 and TRBJ2-1, with 10 positions matching TRBD2. Losses at the gene ends were 10 bases for V and 4 bases for J; bases not matched to a gene: 16. Germline V gene lookup returns CDR1 SNHLY and CDR2 FYNNEI. The CDR3 totals 17 residues.

The chain carries TRBV30 and TRBJ1-3, with D uncertain. The V end was cut by 4 bases, the J end by 0 bases, with 7 bases between. Germline V gene sequence: CDR1 GTSNPN, CDR2 SVGIG (reference sequence). The CDR3 has 13 residues. This CDR3 reads CAWTISSGNTIYF. DNA for the CDR3: TGTGCCTGGACCATAAGCTCTGGAAACACCATATATTTT. The full variable domain, rest sourced from reference TRBV30 and TRBJ1-3, is SQTIHQWPATLVQPVGSPLSLECTVEGTSNPNLYWYRQAAGRGLQLLFYSVGIGQISSEVPQNLSASRPQDRQFILSSKKLLLSDSGFYLCAWTISSGNTIYFGEGSWLTVV.

The chain has TRBV19 and TRBJ1-2; D is perhaps TRBD1 (6 bases). CDR1 and CDR2 (germline): LNHDA, SQIVND (reference sequence). The CDR3 covers 12 residues. Between the trimmed V and J ends, which lost 8 bases and 8 bases, there was a span of 15 bases. The CDR3 coding sequence is TGTGCCAGTGGAACCGGGGGGGGCGGCTACACCTTC. Its protein is CASGTGGGGYTF. The full variable domain, in which reference TRBV19 and TRBJ1-2 provide the parts outside the CDR3, is DGGITQSPKYLFRKEGQNVTLSCEQNLNHDAMYWYRQDPGQGLRLIYYSQIVNDFQKGDIAEGYSVSREKKESFPLTVTSAQKNPTAFYLCASGTGGGGYTFGSGTRLTVV.

This clone was detected many times. V is TRBV4-1 and J is TRBJ1-2; TRBD1 matches 8 bases. Trimming at V came to 4 bases and at J to 7 bases, leaving 8 bases not matched to a gene. The CDR3 loop spans 14 amino acids. Looked up from germline, CDR1 is MGHRA and CDR2 is YSYEKL. The CDR3 loop is CASSPTGASVGYTF. The CDR3 DNA sequence: TGCGCCAGCAGCCCGACAGGGGCTTCGGTTGGCTACACCTTC.

The chain uses TRBV5-4 and TRBJ2-3; the D gene is possibly TRBD2 (7 bases). The CDR3 is 15 amino acids. V shed 0 bases and J shed 6 bases, with 14 bases lying between them. Germline CDR1 and CDR2: SGHNT and YYREEE (reference sequence). CDR3 sequence reads: CASSLGGGGEDTQYF. The CDR3 DNA is TGTGCCAGCAGCTTGGGCGGCGGGGGCGAGGATACGCAGTATTTT.

V usage is TRBV28 and J usage is TRBJ1-4, with 8 bases identical to TRBD1. The CDR3 spans 16 residues. The trim removed 3 bases at V and 5 bases at J, leaving 8 bases unmatched. Germline assignment: CDR1 MDHEN and CDR2 SYDVKM. The CDR3 sequence is CASSFPAGGANEKLFF. The CDR3, as DNA: TGTGCCAGCAGTTTTCCTGCAGGGGGCGCAAATGAAAAACTGTTTTTT. Based on the CDR3 plus reference TRBV28 and TRBJ1-4, the full variable domain is DVKVTQSSRYLVKRTGEKVFLECVQDMDHENMFWYRQDPGLGLRLIYFSYDVKMKEKGDIPEGYSVSREKKERFSLILESASTNQTSMYLCASSFPAGGANEKLFFGSGTQLSVL.

This clone is a singleton in its sample. The rearrangement links TRBV9 to TRBJ2-7, with 13 bases matching TRBD2. This CDR3 comprises 17 residues. J gave up 5 bases and V 2 bases, and 10 bases lay outside the gene matches. The germline V gene has CDR1 SGDLS and CDR2 YYNGEE. Here the CDR3 reads CASSVGTSGAGGHEQYF. The CDR3 nucleotides read TGTGCCAGCAGCGTTGGGACTAGCGGGGCCGGAGGCCACGAGCAGTACTTC.